These 2 T cell receptor beta chains originate from one sample sequenced in a study of Graves' ophthalmopathy and Graves' hyperthyroidism (dated by TCRdb to 2016 to 2019). TCRdb names Illumina HiSeq 2000 as the instrument used. For repertoire sequencing, TCR beta CDR3 regions were amplified from RNA transcripts. The first round of RT-PCR was done with HTBI primers and the Qiagen OneStep RT-PCR kit, and was followed by a second round of multiplex PCR, then size selection and purification. Using fastp at Q25 and MiXCR, TCRdb reprocessed the public reads and kept productive beta chains. Rows are unified per CDR3 protein, each entry keeping the most common DNA and genes. This sample lists 400,000 or so distinct CDR3 sequences; less than 20% were detected once. The ten largest clones take up about 7% of the sample. The sample consisted of peripheral blood. These receptors were collected from a woman aged 18-35 years with stable Graves' hyperthyroidism. Donor details come from another sample of the same person, matched by shared clones.

In its sample, this clonotype was seen many times. The chain employs TRBV6-1 and TRBJ1-6; 8 nucleotides line up with TRBD1. In germline, CDR1 is MNHNS, CDR2 SASEGT. This CDR3 has 13 amino acids. V lost 6 bases, J lost 7 bases, and 2 bases stayed unmatched. CDR3 sequence reads: CASRTGENSPLHF. DNA for the CDR3: TGTGCCAGCAGGACAGGGGAAAATTCACCCCTCCACTTT.

The CDR3 reads CSASSDRGLTEAFF. The DNA of the CDR3 is TGCAGTGCTAGTTCTGACAGGGGGCTGACTGAAGCTTTCTTT. The chain has TRBV20-1 and TRBJ1-1; 10 positions agree with TRBD1. Germline loops: CDR1 DFQATT, CDR2 SNEGSKA (reference sequence). The CDR3 has 14 amino acids. V lost 3 bases and J lost 5; bases outside the gene matches: 6.